This entry is about one TCR beta chain. A Seattle source enrolled patients during active infection and followed them longitudinally. The data stem from a study of blood T cell repertoires in COVID-19. Study-level information: Donors in the United States, Italy and Spain gave samples during acute or convalescent COVID-19. Sample material is recorded as cDNA or gDNA derived from T cells, B-cell-depleted T cells, or PBMCs.

The V end lost 1 base, the J end lost 5 bases, and 12 bases lay between the germline ends. Germline loops: CDR1 MDHEN, CDR2 SYDVKM. This CDR3 contains 15 residues. The authors' processing: Amplification of reference gene primers provided the estimated nucleated cell counts. The method was immunoSEQ multiplex PCR; TCRdb's version includes in-frame clones alone and lacks a portion of them. V and J calls and clone size are copied from that table; D and trimming were computed from the DNA. The table lists around 310,000 clones, around 90% of them singletons. The TCR originated in a woman aged 25 to 45 with COVID-19, enrolled during active disease. This rearrangement joins TRBV28 to TRBJ2-1, with TRBD2 as a possible D gene (7 bases). The sample was peripheral blood. CDR3 DNA: TGTGCCAGCAGTTTATTTGAGGGGGGGAACAATGAGCAGTTCTTC. This translates into CASSLFEGGNNEQFF.